This T cell receptor (beta chain) was identified in a study of cytomegalovirus exposure and HLA in healthy donors. General observations from the study: Analyses of presence and absence presupposed an approximately uniform sequencing depth across donors. The study dropped some indistinguishable V segments, TRBV6-2 and TRBV6-3 among them. Later work associated roughly 17,000 TCR beta sequences with HLA alleles at 0.05 false discovery rate.

Concerning this clone itself: Its target is unknown.

The CDR3 extends over 15 amino acids. The germline CDR1 and CDR2 sequences are SGHKS and YYEKEE (reference sequence). The V end was cut by 1 base, the J end by 2 bases, with 10 bases between. Both 60 Vbeta primers and 13 Jbeta primers went into the PCR. Clones were sequenced by immunoSEQ multiplex PCR, and TCRdb holds only the in-frame ones, with some missing. The table includes over 110,000 clones, approximately 84% detected once. The sample taken for sequencing was PBMCs. The receptor's source is a woman aged 55 to 70 in good health and CMV-seropositive. The chain uses TRBV5-5 and TRBJ1-3; tentative D call: TRBD1 (5 bases). CDR3 sequence reads: CASSLMQGPGNTIYF. The CDR3 DNA reads TGTGCCAGCAGCTTGATGCAGGGCCCTGGAAACACCATATATTTT.